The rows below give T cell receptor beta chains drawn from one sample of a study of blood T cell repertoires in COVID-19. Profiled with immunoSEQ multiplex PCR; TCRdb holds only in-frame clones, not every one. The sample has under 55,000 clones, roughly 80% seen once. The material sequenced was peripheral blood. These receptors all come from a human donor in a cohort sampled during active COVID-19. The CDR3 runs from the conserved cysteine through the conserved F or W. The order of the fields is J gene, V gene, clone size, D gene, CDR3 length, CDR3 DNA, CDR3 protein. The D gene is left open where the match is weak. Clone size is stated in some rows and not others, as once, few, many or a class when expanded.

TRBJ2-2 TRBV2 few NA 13 TGTGCCACCTCTAGCGACTACACCGGGGAGCTGTTTTTT CATSSDYTGELFF
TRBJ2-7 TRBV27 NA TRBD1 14 TGTGCCAGCAGTCCCCGGACAGGGGGCTACGAGCAGTACTTC CASSPRTGGYEQYF
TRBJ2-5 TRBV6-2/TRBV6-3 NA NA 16 TGTGCCAGCAGTTACTCGGGGGCAGTTGGTAAGGAGACCCAGTACTTC CASSYSGAVGKETQYF
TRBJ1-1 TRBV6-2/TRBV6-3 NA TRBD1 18 TGTGCCAGCAGTCAGGGGGTCGGGACCCTAACGAGGGACACTGAAGCTTTCTTT CASSQGVGTLTRDTEAFF
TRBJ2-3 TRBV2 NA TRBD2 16 TGTGCCAGCAGGGCCGCTAGCGGCCCTAGCACAGATACGCAGTATTTT CASRAASGPSTDTQYF
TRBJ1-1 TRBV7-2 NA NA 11 TGTGCCAGCAGCTTCAGGTCTGAAGCTTTCTTT CASSFRSEAFF
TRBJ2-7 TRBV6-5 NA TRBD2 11 TGTGCCAGCGGGAGGGGCTACGAGCAGTACTTC CASGRGYEQYF
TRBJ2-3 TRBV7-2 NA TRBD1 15 TGTGCCAGCAGCCAGGGGACAGGGAACACAGATACGCAGTATTTT CASSQGTGNTDTQYF
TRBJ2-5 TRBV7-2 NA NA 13 TGTGCCAGCAGCTTAGCGGATGGGCCAACCCAGTACTTC CASSLADGPTQYF
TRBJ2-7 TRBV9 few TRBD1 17 TGTGCCAGCAGCAAGAGCCAGGGGGCCATAACAGGATACGAGCAGTACTTC CASSKSQGAITGYEQYF
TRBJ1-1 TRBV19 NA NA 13 TGTGCCAGTATGAGACACATGAACACTGAAGCTTTCTTT CASMRHMNTEAFF
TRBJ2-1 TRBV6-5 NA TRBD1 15 TGTGCCAGCAGACGACAGGGGGGCTCCTACAATGAGCAGTTCTTC CASRRQGGSYNEQFF
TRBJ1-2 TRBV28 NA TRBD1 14 TGTGCCAGCAGTTTACTGACAGGGGAAGAGGGCTACACCTTC CASSLLTGEEGYTF
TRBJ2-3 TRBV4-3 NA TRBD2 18 TGCGCCAGCAGCCAAGGTTTGGCGGGAGGGCCGAAGGCAGATACGCAGTATTTT CASSQGLAGGPKADTQYF
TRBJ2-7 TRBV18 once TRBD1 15 TGTGCCAGCTCACCACTTTGGGACAGGGGCTACGAGCAGTACTTC CASSPLWDRGYEQYF
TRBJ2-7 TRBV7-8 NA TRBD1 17 TGTGCCAGCAGCTTAGGAGGGGGACAGGGGAACTCCTACGAGCAGTACTTC CASSLGGGQGNSYEQYF
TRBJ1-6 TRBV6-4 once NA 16 TGTGCCAGCAGTGACTCAGGGGGAGCATATAATTCACCCCTCCACTTT CASSDSGGAYNSPLHF
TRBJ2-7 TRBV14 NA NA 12 TGTGCCAGCAGAACTCAGGGCTACGAGCAGTACTTC CASRTQGYEQYF
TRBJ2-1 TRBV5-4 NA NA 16 TGTGCCAGCAGCTTGGCTAAGGCTAGCGTATACAATGAGCAGTTCTTC CASSLAKASVYNEQFF
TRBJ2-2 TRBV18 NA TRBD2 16 TGTGCCAGCTCACCCGGACTAGCGGGAGGAGTCGGGGAGCTGTTTTTT CASSPGLAGGVGELFF
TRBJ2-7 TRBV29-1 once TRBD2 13 TGCAGCGTGGAGCGGGAGGGCCTCTACGAGCAGTACTTC CSVEREGLYEQYF
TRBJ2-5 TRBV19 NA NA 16 TGTGCCAGTAGTTCCCCTGGCTCGAGCCAGGGGGAGACCCAGTACTTC CASSSPGSSQGETQYF
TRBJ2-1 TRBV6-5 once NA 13 TGTGCCAGCAACCTAGCGACCTACAATGAGCAGTTCTTC CASNLATYNEQFF
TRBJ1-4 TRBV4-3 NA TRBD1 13 TGCGCCAGCAGCCCGGACAGGGATGAAAAACTGTTTTTT CASSPDRDEKLFF
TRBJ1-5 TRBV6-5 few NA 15 TGTGCCAGCAGCATCGGGGGGCGAAGCAATCAGCCCCAGCATTTT CASSIGGRSNQPQHF
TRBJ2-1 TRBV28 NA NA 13 TGTGCCAGCAGTAAGAGACAGGGAGGTGAGCAGTTCTTC CASSKRQGGEQFF
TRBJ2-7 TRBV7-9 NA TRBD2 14 TGTGCCAGCAGCTTTTCAGCGGGAGTTAACGAGCAGTACTTC CASSFSAGVNEQYF
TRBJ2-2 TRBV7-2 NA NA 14 TGTGCCAGCAGCTTAAACCATAGGGGCGGGGAGCTGTTTTTT CASSLNHRGGELFF
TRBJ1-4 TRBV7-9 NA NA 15 TGTGCCAGCAGCTTAGGACAGGTCGTAAATGAAAAACTGTTTTTT CASSLGQVVNEKLFF
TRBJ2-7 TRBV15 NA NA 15 TGTGCCACCAGCAGAGGGCCCTACGGAGAGTACGAGCAGTACTTC CATSRGPYGEYEQYF
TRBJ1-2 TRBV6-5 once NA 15 TGTGCCAGCAGTTACTCCCCGACAGGCAGCTATGGCTACACCTTC CASSYSPTGSYGYTF
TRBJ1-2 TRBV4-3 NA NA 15 TGCGCCAGCAGCTCCTCTGCGGGGTCGGGCTATGGCTACACCTTC CASSSSAGSGYGYTF